The sequence of this T cell receptor (beta chain) was determined in a study of shared clonotypes between healthy human individuals. Study background: Each donor had three CD4 naive, three CD4 memory, two CD8 naive and one CD8 memory plate. General study findings and limits: Generally, naive subsets (rather than memory subsets) showed larger estimated richness.

The data were produced by immunoSEQ multiplex PCR, yet TCRdb's version contains in-frame clones alone and is incomplete. The sample carries some 690,000 clones, less than 95% recorded once. A remark on this clone: Its antigen is as yet unknown.

Trimming stripped 5 bases from V and 5 bases from J, with 6 bases between. CDR1 and CDR2 (germline): SGHNT, YYREEE (reference sequence). CDR3 length: 11 amino acids. Sequencing was performed on memory CD8+ T cells from PBMCs. As to subset: CD45RO+ cells pooled with CCR7-negative TemRA cells. The receptor comes from a young man in good health. Some clones in this sample may be carry-over from other donors' samples. The chain is built from TRBV5-4 and TRBJ2-3, with a weak D call TRBD2 (5 bases). The CDR3 coding sequence is TGTGCCAGCAGTGAGGGAGATACGCAGTATTTT. It is translated as CASSEGDTQYF. Full variable domain (rest looked up from reference TRBV5-4 and TRBJ2-3): ETGVTQSPTHLIKTRGQQVTLRCSSQSGHNTVSWYQQALGQGPQFIFQYYREEENGRGNFPPRFSGLQFPNYSSELNVNALELDDSALYLCASSEGDTQYFGPGTRLTVL.